The rows below give T cell receptor beta chains drawn from one sample of a study of cytomegalovirus exposure and HLA in healthy donors. Profiling relied on immunoSEQ multiplex PCR, and the TCRdb table lists in-frame clones only, not all of them. The repertoire holds around 130,000 clones, with around two thirds as singletons. Sequenced: PBMCs. These receptors were collected from a woman in her forties in good health and CMV-seropositive. Both conserved end residues are part of each CDR3. D genes are given only for firm matches. Clone size is given for some rows only: seen once, a few or many times, or a class if the clone is expanded.

>TRBJ1-1|TRBV6-1|TRBD1|few
TGTGCCAGCAGTGAACGGGGACAGTACACTGAAGCTTTCTTT
CASSERGQYTEAFF
>TRBJ1-5|TRBV2|TRBD1|-
TGTGCCAGCAGTGAAGGACAGGGAGATCAGCCCCAGCATTTT
CASSEGQGDQPQHF
>TRBJ2-3|TRBV27|TRBD2|-
TGTGCCAGCAGTCGCAGCGGGGGGGCGAGCACAGATACGCAGTATTTT
CASSRSGGASTDTQYF
>TRBJ1-6|TRBV10-1|-|few
TGCGCCAGCCGGGCGGGCTGGGAAAATTCACCCCTCCACTTT
CASRAGWENSPLHF
>TRBJ2-3|TRBV6-5|TRBD2|-
TGTGCCAGCAGTCCCGGACTAGCGGGGGTGGATACGCAGTATTTT
CASSPGLAGVDTQYF
>TRBJ2-1|TRBV4-2|TRBD2|-
TGTGCCAGCAGCCAACCAATTCCCGGGACTAGCGGCTACAATGAGCAGTTCTTC
CASSQPIPGTSGYNEQFF
>TRBJ2-7|TRBV13|-|-
TGTGCCAGCAGCGCTAGCGACAAGTCCTACGAGCAGTACTTC
CASSASDKSYEQYF
>TRBJ2-5|TRBV6-6|-|few
TGTGCCAGCAGTCCGCGGTACCAAGAGACCCAGTACTTC
CASSPRYQETQYF
>TRBJ1-2|TRBV6-5|-|-
TGTGCCAGCAGTTACTCCCCCGACTATGGCTACACCTTC
CASSYSPDYGYTF
>TRBJ1-1|TRBV10-2|-|-
TGCGCCAGCAGCCAGGCTGGGCAGAACACTGAAGCTTTCTTT
CASSQAGQNTEAFF
>TRBJ1-5|TRBV18|-|-
TGTGCCAGCGCACAGGGTGGTAGGGGAAATCAGCCCCAGCATTTT
CASAQGGRGNQPQHF
>TRBJ2-7|TRBV19|TRBD2|few
TGTGCCAGTAGTGTTAGCGGGACTCAGACCTACGAGCAGTACTTC
CASSVSGTQTYEQYF
>TRBJ1-1|TRBV28|TRBD1|-
TGTGCCAGCAGTTTATTTTTTAGTGGGACAGGGGGCCTTAACACTGAAGCTTTCTTT
CASSLFFSGTGGLNTEAFF
>TRBJ2-5|TRBV6-6|TRBD1|-
TGTGCCAGCAGTTACAGTGGACAGGGAGTTACGCAGCAGTACTTC
CASSYSGQGVTQQYF
>TRBJ1-3|TRBV30|-|-
TGTGCCTGGAGTAGTGGATTGGAGGGAAACACCATATATTTT
CAWSSGLEGNTIYF
>TRBJ1-3|TRBV10-1|-|-
TGCGCCAGCGGAGAAGGAAACACCATATATTTT
CASGEGNTIYF
>TRBJ2-7|TRBV2|TRBD2|-
TGTGCCACAAAACTAACTAGCGCTGACAGTTACTTC
CATKLTSADSYF
>TRBJ2-1|TRBV9|TRBD2|once
TGTGCCAGCAGCACTAGCGGCCTGAGGGATGAGCAGTTCTTC
CASSTSGLRDEQFF
>TRBJ2-5|TRBV9|-|few
TGTGCCAGCAGCGTATCCAGTTTACAAGAGACCCAGTACTTC
CASSVSSLQETQYF
>TRBJ1-1|TRBV6-1|TRBD1|few
TGTGCCAGCGGGACAGGAGCGAACACTGAAGCTTTCTTT
CASGTGANTEAFF
>TRBJ2-1|TRBV28|TRBD2|few
TGTGCCAGCAGTACTAGCGGGAGGGACTCCTACAATGAGCAGTTCTTC
CASSTSGRDSYNEQFF
>TRBJ2-1|TRBV9|TRBD2|-
TGTGCCAGCAGCCCCCAGGGTAGCGGGAGTGGGTATGAGCAGTTCTTC
CASSPQGSGSGYEQFF
>TRBJ1-2|TRBV5-5|TRBD1|-
TGTGCCAGCAGCTTGGAGGGACAGGGATATGGCTACACCTTC
CASSLEGQGYGYTF
>TRBJ2-5|TRBV5-1|TRBD1|few
TGCGCCAGCAGCTTGGGGGACAGACAAGAGACCCAGTACTTC
CASSLGDRQETQYF
>TRBJ1-2|TRBV7-9|-|-
TGTGCCAGCAGCCCTGGGGGCGGCGCTATCTATGGCTACCCCTTC
CASSPGGGAIYGYPF
>TRBJ2-7|TRBV7-9|-|-
TGTGCCAGCAGCTTAGCCGCGTCTAGCTACGAGCAGTACTTC
CASSLAASSYEQYF
>TRBJ2-3|TRBV19|-|once
TGTGCCAGTAGTCCCCTCCCCCAGGCTACTAGCACAGATACGCAGTATTTT
CASSPLPQATSTDTQYF
>TRBJ2-4|TRBV9|TRBD2|few
TGTGCCAGCAGCTCCGGGACTAGCGGAAACATTCAGTACTTC
CASSSGTSGNIQYF
>TRBJ2-7|TRBV5-1|-|-
TGCGCCAGCAGACGGCAGGTCAGCTCCTACGAGCAGTACTTC
CASRRQVSSYEQYF
>TRBJ2-2|TRBV7-6|-|-
TGTGCCAGCAGTCTGAGCACCGGGGAGCTGTTTTTT
CASSLSTGELFF
>TRBJ1-2|TRBV5-1|TRBD1|once
TGCGCCAGCACTCTGGGGACAGCCAACAATCCCTTCTATGGCTACACCTTC
CASTLGTANNPFYGYTF
>TRBJ2-3|TRBV6-5|TRBD2|-
TGTGCCAGCAGTTACACTAGCGGGAGGGCAGATACGCAGTATTTT
CASSYTSGRADTQYF
>TRBJ2-1|TRBV14|TRBD2|-
TGTGCCAGCAGCCAAGAGTTTCTCGGGGGGAACTACAATGAGCAGTTCTTC
CASSQEFLGGNYNEQFF
>TRBJ1-1|TRBV28|-|few
TGTGCCAGCAACCCCGTGGGGGGCACTGAAGCTTTCTTT
CASNPVGGTEAFF
>TRBJ2-2|TRBV7-2|-|-
TGTGCCAGCAGCCTGGACAGTTTGGTCACCGGGGAGCTGTTTTTT
CASSLDSLVTGELFF